The 8 T cell receptor beta chains listed next were all sequenced from one sample in a study of T cells after yellow fever vaccination. TCRdb re-called the 5' RACE reads through MiXCR, storing one row per CDR3 protein. The sample holds some 150,000 distinct CDR3 sequences, 6.6% seen once. Sequencing was performed on CD4+ T cells sorted from PBMCs, taken 10 days after the yellow fever booster vaccination. Receptors originate from a man aged 30 to 39 who received the YFV17D yellow fever vaccine.

This clonotype was counted only a few times. This chain connects TRBV6-2 or TRBV6-3 to TRBJ2-3, with 8 bases identical to TRBD2. The V and J ends lost 7 bases and 4 bases, in that order; junction bases with no gene match: 13. Germline V gene sequence: CDR1 MNHEY, CDR2 SVGEGT. This CDR3 comprises 16 residues. In DNA, the CDR3 is TGTGCCAGCACCCAAAGACTAGCGAGTTTGGCAGATACGCAGTATTTT. Protein sequence: CASTQRLASLADTQYF.

The chain is built from TRBV11-2 and TRBJ1-5; TRBD1 matches 8 bases. This CDR3 region has 16 residues. Germline lookup yields CDR1 SGHAT and CDR2 FQNNGV. The V gene end was trimmed by 5 bases and the J gene end by 6 bases; junction bases not matched to a gene: 12. The CDR3 protein is CASSRDRGNFGQPQHF. CDR3 coding DNA: TGTGCCAGCAGCCGAGACAGGGGTAATTTCGGTCAGCCCCAGCATTTT. The entire variable domain, with the rest obtained from reference TRBV11-2 and TRBJ1-5, is as follows: EAGVAQSPRYKIIEKRQSVAFWCNPISGHATLYWYQQILGQGPKLLIQFQNNGVVDDSQLPKDRFSAERLKGVDSTLKIQPAKLEDSAVYLCASSRDRGNFGQPQHFGDGTRLSIL.

The chain employs TRBV30 and TRBJ2-2, with a weak D call TRBD1 (5 bases). V was shortened by 1 base and J by 4 bases, with 7 bases between the two germline ends. Germline lookup yields CDR1 GTSNPN and CDR2 SVGIG (reference sequence). This CDR3 spans 13 amino acids. The CDR3 nucleotides are TGTGCCTGGAGTGAAAGGGGCACCGGGGAGCTGTTTTTT. As protein: CAWSERGTGELFF.

Many counts were recorded for this clonotype. The rearrangement uses TRBV20-1 and TRBJ2-1; the D is unclear. V lost 4 bases, J lost 0 bases, and 4 bases lay in between. Germline V CDR1 and CDR2: DFQATT, SNEGSKA (reference sequence). The CDR3 runs 12 residues. In nucleotides, the CDR3 is TGCAGTGCTACGCGCTCCTACAATGAGCAGTTCTTC. Protein sequence: CSATRSYNEQFF.

This clonotype has just a few counts. Here the CDR3 DNA reads TGTGCCAGCAGTTTAGGTAGACAGGGCGGGAACACTGAAGCTTTCTTT. Residues: CASSLGRQGGNTEAFF. J is TRBJ1-1 and V is TRBV12-3 or TRBV12-4, with 7 bases matching TRBD1. J lost 1 base, V lost 1 base, and 6 bases had no gene match. The CDR3 length is 16 residues.

This clonotype was seen at least ten times. The chain carries TRBV6-5 and TRBJ1-1; D is unclear. CDR1 and CDR2 from the germline V gene are MNHEY and SVGAGI. V lost 8 bases and J 8 bases, leaving 6 bases between the germline ends. The CDR3 contains 9 residues. CDR3 DNA sequence: TGTGCCAGCGGCAGGGAAGCTTTCTTT. This gives the protein CASGREAFF.

Ten or more counts support this clonotype. The chain links TRBV18 to TRBJ1-2; D gene unclear. Germline assignment: CDR1 KGHSH and CDR2 LQKENI. The CDR3 runs 14 residues. V was pared by 2 bases and J by 3 bases, with 10 bases between. Written as DNA, the CDR3 is TGTGCCAGCTCACCAGAGGCCAGCCACTATGGCTACACCTTC. This codes for CASSPEASHYGYTF.

This clonotype was seen ten or more times. The chain recombines TRBV18 with TRBJ2-6; 9 nucleotides line up with TRBD1. The germline CDR1 and CDR2 sequences are KGHSH and LQKENI. V shed 3 bases and J 0 bases; nucleotides not matched to a gene: 6. The CDR3 is 18 amino acids. CDR3 sequence (DNA): TGTGCCAGCTCACCGAGGACAGGGGTAGCCTCTGGGGCCAACGTCCTGACTTTC. Encoded protein: CASSPRTGVASGANVLTF. The whole variable domain, filled in from reference TRBV18 and TRBJ2-6, reads NAGVMQNPRHLVRRRGQEARLRCSPMKGHSHVYWYRQLPEEGLKFMVYLQKENIIDESGMPKERFSAEFPKEGPSILRIQQVVRGDSAAYFCASSPRTGVASGANVLTFGAGSRLTVL.